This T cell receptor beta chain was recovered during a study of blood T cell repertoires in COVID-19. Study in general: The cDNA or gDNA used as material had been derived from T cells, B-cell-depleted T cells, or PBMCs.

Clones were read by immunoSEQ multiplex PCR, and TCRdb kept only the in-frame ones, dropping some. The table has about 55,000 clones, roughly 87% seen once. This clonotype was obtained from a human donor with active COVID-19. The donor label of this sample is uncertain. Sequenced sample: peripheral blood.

For the CDR3, the DNA is TGTGCCAGCAGCCAAGCCGGGACTAGCGGCACAGATACGCAGTATTTT. Translated, it gives CASSQAGTSGTDTQYF. The gene calls are TRBV4-2 and TRBJ2-3; TRBD2 matches 10 bases. The length of the CDR3 is 16 residues. V lost 1 base and J lost 1; bases outside the gene matches: 2. Germline CDR1 and CDR2: LGHNA and YNFKEQ.